This T cell receptor (beta chain) is drawn from a study of CD8+CD57+ T cells in acquired aplastic anemia. Profiles of TCR beta VDJ and CDR3 were generated from a genomic DNA template. In TCRdb, the reads were re-called with MiXCR into one record per CDR3 protein. This table holds about 150,000 distinct CDR3 sequences, 40% to 45% found once. CDR1 and CDR2 (germline): SGHRS, YFSETQ. This CDR3 has 15 residues. Trimming removed 0 bases at V and 4 bases at J, with 11 bases between. The chain has TRBV5-1 and TRBJ2-4, with TRBD1 as a possible D gene (5 bases). The clonotype comes from a human donor in good health, serving as a control. The sample was sorted CD4+, CD8+, or CD8+CD57+ T cells (not recorded which) from PBMCs. Here the CDR3 reads CASSLGGTEKNIQYF. The CDR3 DNA follows: TGCGCCAGCAGCTTGGGGGGCACAGAGAAAAACATTCAGTACTTC.